Listed here are 9 T cell receptor beta chains from one sample, sequenced in a study of shared clonotypes between healthy human individuals. The assay was immunoSEQ multiplex PCR, and TCRdb's table has in-frame clones only and misses some. The data show around 1.1 million clones, 75% to 80% seen once. The sequencing sample was made of memory CD4+ T cells from PBMCs. The subset is: CD45RA-negative fraction. The receptors shown here come from a man aged 18 to 29 in good health. Some clones in this sample may be carry-over from other donors' samples.

This clone occurred a few times. The genes are TRBV11-2 and TRBJ1-1, with 7 bases that match TRBD1. With 6 bases clipped from V and 3 bases from J, the junction kept 7 bases outside the gene matches. The CDR3 extends over 14 amino acids. The germline CDR1 and CDR2 sequences are SGHAT and FQNNGV. CDR3 amino acids: CASRSTTGHTEAFF. The DNA for the CDR3 is TGTGCCAGCAGATCAACGACAGGGCACACTGAAGCTTTCTTT.

This clone was observed many times. The V gene is TRBV6-5, the J gene TRBJ2-7, with 9 bases lining up with TRBD1. The germline V gene has CDR1 MNHEY and CDR2 SVGAGI. The CDR3 consists of 13 residues. Unmatched junction bases numbered 6, after V lost 5 bases and J lost 7 bases. The CDR3 DNA sequence: TGTGCCAGCAGTCACAGGGGGCTGAGTGAGCAGTACTTC. It translates to CASSHRGLSEQYF.

The CDR3 reads CASLTGAREKLFF. The DNA for the CDR3 is TGTGCCAGCTTAACGGGGGCGAGAGAAAAACTGTTTTTT. V is TRBV18 and J is TRBJ1-4; TRBD1 is a possible D gene (6 bases). The CDR3 totals 13 residues. Germline V gene data show CDR1 as KGHSH and CDR2 as LQKENI. Trimming left V 7 bases short and J 8 bases short, with 14 bases between.

V and J are TRBV10-3 and TRBJ1-2; a weak D match, TRBD1 (5 bases). CDR1 is ENHRY, CDR2 SYGVKD, per germline. V was trimmed by 10 bases and J by 4 bases, leaving 16 bases between them. There are 13 residues in the CDR3. The CDR3 here is CATKVWQGYGYTF. CDR3 sequence (DNA): TGTGCCACTAAAGTTTGGCAGGGCTATGGCTACACCTTC.

The CDR3 DNA sequence: TGTGCCAGCACTAGTAGCGGGCCATCGGGGAATGAGCAGTTCTTC. Translation: CASTSSGPSGNEQFF. V is TRBV6-6 and J is TRBJ2-1; 7 nucleotides agree with TRBD2. The germline V gene has CDR1 MNHNY and CDR2 SVGAGI (reference sequence). Trimming took 7 bases from V and 7 from J; bases not matched to a gene: 13. The CDR3 sequence is 15 residues long.

With respect to this clone: A much larger clonotype is one base distant, so this may be a read error. V is TRBV6-1 and J is TRBJ2-5; D assignment may be TRBD1 or TRBD2 (6 bases each). V dropped 6 bases and J dropped 11 bases, with 22 bases sitting between them. Per the germline V gene, CDR1 is MNHNS and CDR2 is SASEGT. CDR3 length equals 14 residues. The CDR3 DNA is TGTGCCAGCAGGGAGGGGGGAAGCTCCTACGAACAGTACTTC. Translating it yields CASREGGSSYEQYF.

With respect to this clone: This same CDR3 is encoded by further DNA sequences in the sample. The CDR3 DNA follows: TGTGCCAGCTCACCAAACAGGGGATCCTACGAGCAGTACTTC. Translating it yields CASSPNRGSYEQYF. The V and J genes are TRBV18 and TRBJ2-7; 7 bases map to TRBD1. Looked up from germline, CDR1 is KGHSH and CDR2 is LQKENI. The CDR3 extends over 14 amino acids. With 2 bases clipped from V and 1 base from J, the junction kept 2 bases outside the gene matches.

The chain uses TRBV5-6 and TRBJ1-1; D is undetermined. V gave up 4 bases and J gave up 1 base, with 8 bases separating them. This CDR3 has 13 amino acids. The V gene's germline CDR1 is SGHDT and CDR2 YYEEEE. Here the CDR3 DNA reads TGTGCCAGCAGCGTTAGCAGGAACACTGAAGCTTTCTTT. Encoded protein: CASSVSRNTEAFF.

The chain employs TRBV4-2 and TRBJ2-7; the D is unclear. In germline, CDR1 is LGHNA, CDR2 YNFKEQ. The V end was cut by 1 base, the J end by 2 bases, with 6 bases between. The CDR3 totals 13 residues. CDR3 in amino acids: CASSQVDAYEQYF. The CDR3 nucleotides are TGTGCCAGCAGCCAAGTCGATGCCTACGAGCAGTACTTC.